Shown below are 8 T cell receptor beta chains from a single sample sequenced in a study of STAT5B mutations in CD4+ large granular lymphocyte leukemia. The assay was immunoSEQ multiplex PCR, and TCRdb's table has in-frame clones only and misses some. In the table there are about 38,000 clones, around 80% of which are singletons. Source material: CD4+ T cells from blood buffy coats. Receptors originate from a human donor in good health.

J is TRBJ1-2 and V is TRBV9, with D uncertain. Germline values: CDR1 SGDLS, CDR2 YYNGEE. V dropped 0 bases and J dropped 5 bases, with 14 bases sitting between them. CDR3 size: 15 residues. The CDR3 nucleotides read TGTGCCAGCAGCGTAGATCCCGCAAGTTGGTATGGCTACACCTTC. This gives the protein CASSVDPASWYGYTF.

The chain links TRBV2 to TRBJ2-7, with 9 bases lining up with TRBD1. Germline V CDR1 and CDR2: SNHLY, FYNNEI. J lost 2 bases, V lost 4 bases, and 6 bases had no gene match. The CDR3 spans 15 residues. CDR3 sequence (DNA): TGTGCCAGCAGTGGGGACAGGGATACCACCTACGAGCAGTACTTC. Protein sequence: CASSGDRDTTYEQYF.

This chain connects TRBV11-3 to TRBJ2-7; D is unclear. Germline CDR1 reads SGHNT; CDR2 reads YENEEA. V lost 5 bases and J lost 5, with 7 bases in between. The CDR3 sequence is 11 residues long. The CDR3 here is CASSKGNEQYF. Written as DNA, the CDR3 is TGTGCCAGCAGCAAAGGGAACGAGCAGTACTTC.

The V and J genes are TRBV27 and TRBJ1-2; D is perhaps TRBD1 (5 bases). Germline CDR1 is MNHEY and CDR2 is SMNVEV (reference sequence). V lost 8 bases, J lost 2 bases, and 18 bases lay in between. The CDR3 has 15 residues. Here the CDR3 DNA reads TGTGCCAGCTGGGGGGTCACAGGTTCGAACTATGGCTACACCTTC. Protein product: CASWGVTGSNYGYTF.

The rearrangement uses TRBV9 and TRBJ2-3, with 8 bases identical to TRBD2. V shed 0 bases, J shed 1 base, and the junction held 10 bases outside the gene matches. The CDR3 covers 18 residues. Germline V gene data show CDR1 as SGDLS and CDR2 as YYNGEE. The CDR3 here is CASSVVVAGRVGTDTQYF. CDR3 DNA sequence: TGTGCCAGCAGCGTAGTGGTAGCGGGAAGAGTGGGCACAGATACGCAGTATTTT. Based on the CDR3 plus reference TRBV9 and TRBJ2-3, the full variable domain is DSGVTQTPKHLITATGQRVTLRCSPRSGDLSVYWYQQSLDQGLQFLIQYYNGEERAKGNILERFSAQQFPDLHSELNLSSLELGDSALYFCASSVVVAGRVGTDTQYFGPGTRLTVL.

About this clone itself: Relative to the germline gene, one junction end is altered; a read error may explain this. The chain recombines TRBV7-2 with TRBJ2-7, with TRBD1 identical over 10 bases. Germline CDR1 reads SGHTA; CDR2 reads FQGNSA. The CDR3 extends over 16 amino acids. The CDR3 reads CASRLDRTGGSYEQYF. The CDR3 DNA is TGTGCCAGCAGGTTAGACCGGACAGGGGGCTCCTACGAGCAGTACTTC.

The chain joins TRBV5-8 to TRBJ2-1; D gene unclear. Germline CDR1 SGHTS, CDR2 YDEGEE. The CDR3 contains 14 residues. Trimming took 4 bases from V and 5 from J, leaving 13 bases between them. The CDR3 DNA is TGTGCCAGCAGCCCCCCGCCCAGCAACAATGAGCAGTTCTTC. Amino acids: CASSPPPSNNEQFF.

The chain carries TRBV4-1 and TRBJ2-5; 11 bases align to TRBD2. This CDR3 comprises 17 residues. The germline V gene encodes CDR1 MGHRA and CDR2 YSYEKL. With V trimmed by 4 bases and J by 5 bases, 12 bases remained unmatched. The CDR3 region has the DNA TGCGCCAGCAGCCGCCTCCCTAGCGGGGGGCTGGGGGAGACCCAGTACTTC. Translated: CASSRLPSGGLGETQYF.